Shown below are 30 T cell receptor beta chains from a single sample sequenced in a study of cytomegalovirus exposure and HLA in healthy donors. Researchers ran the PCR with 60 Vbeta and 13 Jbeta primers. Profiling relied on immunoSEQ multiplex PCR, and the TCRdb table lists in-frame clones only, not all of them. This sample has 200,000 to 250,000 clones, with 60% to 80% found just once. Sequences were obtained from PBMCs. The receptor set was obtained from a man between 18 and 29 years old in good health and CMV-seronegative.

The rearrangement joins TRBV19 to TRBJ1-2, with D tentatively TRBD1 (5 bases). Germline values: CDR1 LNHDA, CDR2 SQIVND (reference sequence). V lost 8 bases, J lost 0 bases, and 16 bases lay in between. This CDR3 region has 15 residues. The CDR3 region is CASYPGSEPNYGYTF. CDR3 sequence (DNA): TGTGCCAGTTATCCAGGGTCTGAGCCTAACTATGGCTACACCTTC.

CDR3 protein: CASSMLAAHSNQPQHF. The CDR3 DNA reads as TGTGCCAGTAGTATGTTAGCAGCACATAGCAATCAGCCCCAGCATTTT. The chain joins TRBV19 to TRBJ1-5; D is undetermined. The CDR3 covers 16 residues. CDR1 LNHDA and CDR2 SQIVND come from the germline V gene (reference sequence). Trimming pared 3 bases from V and 0 bases from J, leaving 12 bases between.

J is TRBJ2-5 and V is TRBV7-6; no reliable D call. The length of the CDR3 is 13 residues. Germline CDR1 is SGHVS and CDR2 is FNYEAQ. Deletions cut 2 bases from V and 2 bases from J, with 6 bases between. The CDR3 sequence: CASSLRQQETQYF. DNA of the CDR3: TGTGCCAGCAGCTTAAGACAACAAGAGACCCAGTACTTC.

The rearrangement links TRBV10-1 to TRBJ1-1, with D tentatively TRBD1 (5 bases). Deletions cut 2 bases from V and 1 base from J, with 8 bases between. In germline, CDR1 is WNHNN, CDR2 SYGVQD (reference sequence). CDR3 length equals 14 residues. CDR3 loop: CASSERGGNTEAFF. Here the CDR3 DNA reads TGCGCCAGCAGTGAGAGGGGAGGGAACACTGAAGCTTTCTTT.

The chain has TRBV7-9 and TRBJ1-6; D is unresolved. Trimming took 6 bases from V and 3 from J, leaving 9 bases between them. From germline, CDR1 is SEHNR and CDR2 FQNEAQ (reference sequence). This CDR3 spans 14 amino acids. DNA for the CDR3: TGTGCCAGCAGGGGCCCAGACTATAATTCACCCCTCCACTTT. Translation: CASRGPDYNSPLHF.

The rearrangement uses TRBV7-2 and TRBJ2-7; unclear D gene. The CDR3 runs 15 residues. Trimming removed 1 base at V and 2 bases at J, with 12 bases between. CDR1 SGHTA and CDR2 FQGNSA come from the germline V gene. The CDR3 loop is CASSLVRTAPYEQYF. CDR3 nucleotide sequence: TGTGCCAGCAGCTTAGTACGCACAGCCCCCTACGAGCAGTACTTC. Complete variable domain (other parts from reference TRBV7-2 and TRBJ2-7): GAGVSQSPSNKVTEKGKDVELRCDPISGHTALYWYRQSLGQGLEFLIYFQGNSAPDKSGLPSDRFSAERTGGSVSTLTIQRTQQEDSAVYLCASSLVRTAPYEQYFGPGTRLTVT.

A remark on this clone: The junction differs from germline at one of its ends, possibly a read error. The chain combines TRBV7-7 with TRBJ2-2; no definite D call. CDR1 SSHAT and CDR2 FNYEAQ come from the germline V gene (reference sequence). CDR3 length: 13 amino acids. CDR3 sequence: CASSPVNTGELFF. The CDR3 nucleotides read TGTGCTAGCAGCCCCGTGAACACCGGGGAGCTGTTTTTT.

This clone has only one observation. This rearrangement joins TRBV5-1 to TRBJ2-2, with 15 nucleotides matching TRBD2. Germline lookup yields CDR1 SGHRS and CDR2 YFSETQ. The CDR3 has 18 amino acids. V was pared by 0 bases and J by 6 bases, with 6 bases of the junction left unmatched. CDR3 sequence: CASSLDGLAGGRSGELFF. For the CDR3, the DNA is TGCGCCAGCAGCTTGGATGGACTAGCGGGAGGGAGGTCCGGGGAGCTGTTTTTT.

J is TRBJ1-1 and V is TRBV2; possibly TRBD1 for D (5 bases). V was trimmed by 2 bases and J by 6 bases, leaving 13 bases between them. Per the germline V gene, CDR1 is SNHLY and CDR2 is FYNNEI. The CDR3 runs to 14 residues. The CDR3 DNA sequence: TGTGCCAGCAGTGAATTGGCAGGGTTCTCTGAAGCTTTCTTT. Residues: CASSELAGFSEAFF.

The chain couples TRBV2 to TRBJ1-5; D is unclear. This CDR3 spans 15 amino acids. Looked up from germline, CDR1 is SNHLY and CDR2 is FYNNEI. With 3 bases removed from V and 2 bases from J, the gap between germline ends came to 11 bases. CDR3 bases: TGTGCCAGCAGTGACGGCGGTATTGGCAATCAGCCCCAGCATTTT. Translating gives CASSDGGIGNQPQHF.

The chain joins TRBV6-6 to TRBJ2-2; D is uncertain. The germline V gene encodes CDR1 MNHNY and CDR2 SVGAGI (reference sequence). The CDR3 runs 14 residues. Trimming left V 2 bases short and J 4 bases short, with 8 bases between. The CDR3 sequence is CASSYQTVTGELFF. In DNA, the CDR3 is TGTGCCAGCAGTTACCAAACAGTCACCGGGGAGCTGTTTTTT.

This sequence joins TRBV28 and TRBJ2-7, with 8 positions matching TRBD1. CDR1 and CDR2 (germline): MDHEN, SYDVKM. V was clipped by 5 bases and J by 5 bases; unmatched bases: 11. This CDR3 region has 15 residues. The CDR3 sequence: CASSLDQGARNEQYF. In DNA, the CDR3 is TGTGCCAGCAGTCTGGACCAGGGGGCTCGGAACGAGCAGTACTTC.

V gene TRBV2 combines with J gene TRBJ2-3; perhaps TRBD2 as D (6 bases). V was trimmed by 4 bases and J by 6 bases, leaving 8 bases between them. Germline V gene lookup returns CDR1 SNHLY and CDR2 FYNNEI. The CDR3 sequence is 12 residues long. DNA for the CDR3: TGTGCCAGCAGTGCGGAGGGGGATACGCAGTATTTT. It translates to CASSAEGDTQYF.

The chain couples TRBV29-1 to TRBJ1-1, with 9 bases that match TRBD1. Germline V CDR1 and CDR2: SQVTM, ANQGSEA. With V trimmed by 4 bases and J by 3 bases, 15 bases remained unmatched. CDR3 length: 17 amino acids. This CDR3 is CSVAIWNRGLGYTEAFF. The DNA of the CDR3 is TGCAGCGTTGCGATTTGGAACAGGGGGCTTGGGTACACTGAAGCTTTCTTT. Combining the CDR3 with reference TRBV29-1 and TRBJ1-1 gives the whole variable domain SAVISQKPSRDICQRGTSLTIQCQVDSQVTMMFWYRQQPGQSLTLIATANQGSEATYESGFVIDKFPISRPNLTFSTLTVSNMSPEDSSIYLCSVAIWNRGLGYTEAFFGQGTRLTVV.

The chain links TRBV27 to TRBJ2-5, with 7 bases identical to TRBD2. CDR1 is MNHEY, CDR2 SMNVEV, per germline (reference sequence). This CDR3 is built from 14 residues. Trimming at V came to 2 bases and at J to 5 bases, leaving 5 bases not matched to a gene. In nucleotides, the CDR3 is TGTGCCAGCAGTTTAAAGCGGGGTTGGGAGACCCAGTACTTC. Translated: CASSLKRGWETQYF.

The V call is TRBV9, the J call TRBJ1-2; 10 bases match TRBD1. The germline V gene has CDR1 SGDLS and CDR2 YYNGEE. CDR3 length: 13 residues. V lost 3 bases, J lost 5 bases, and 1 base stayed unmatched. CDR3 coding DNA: TGTGCCAGCAGCGGGGGACAGGGGTATGGCTACACCTTC. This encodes CASSGGQGYGYTF.

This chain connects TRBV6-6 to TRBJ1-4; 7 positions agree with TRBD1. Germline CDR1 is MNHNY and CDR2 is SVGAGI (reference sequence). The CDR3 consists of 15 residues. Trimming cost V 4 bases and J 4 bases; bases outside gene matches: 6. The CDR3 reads CASSSEGAFNEKLFF. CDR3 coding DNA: TGTGCCAGCAGTTCCGAGGGGGCCTTTAATGAAAAACTGTTTTTT.

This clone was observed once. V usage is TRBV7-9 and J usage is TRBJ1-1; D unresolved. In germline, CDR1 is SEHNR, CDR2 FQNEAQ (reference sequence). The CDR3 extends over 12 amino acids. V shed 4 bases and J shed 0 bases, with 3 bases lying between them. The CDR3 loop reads CASSSMNTEAFF. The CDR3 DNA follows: TGTGCCAGCAGCTCCATGAACACTGAAGCTTTCTTT.

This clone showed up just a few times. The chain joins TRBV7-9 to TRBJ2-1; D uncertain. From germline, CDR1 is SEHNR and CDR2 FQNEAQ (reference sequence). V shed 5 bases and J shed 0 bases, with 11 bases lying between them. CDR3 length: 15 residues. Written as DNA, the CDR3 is TGTGCCAGCAGCCCCACGCTGAGCTCCTACAATGAGCAGTTCTTC. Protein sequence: CASSPTLSSYNEQFF.

As DNA, the CDR3 is TGTGCCAGCAGTTTACTACTGAACACCGGGGAGCTGTTTTTT. It specifies CASSLLLNTGELFF. The rearrangement uses TRBV27 and TRBJ2-2; D is ambiguous. Trimming removed 2 bases at V and 1 base at J, with 5 bases between. Germline loops: CDR1 MNHEY, CDR2 SMNVEV (reference sequence). This CDR3 has 14 amino acids.

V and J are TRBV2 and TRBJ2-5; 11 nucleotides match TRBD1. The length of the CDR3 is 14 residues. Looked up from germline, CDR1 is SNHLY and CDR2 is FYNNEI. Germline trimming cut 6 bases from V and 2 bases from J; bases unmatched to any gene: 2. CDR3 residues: CASSRDRGQETQYF. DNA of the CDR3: TGTGCCAGCAGCCGGGACAGGGGGCAAGAGACCCAGTACTTC.

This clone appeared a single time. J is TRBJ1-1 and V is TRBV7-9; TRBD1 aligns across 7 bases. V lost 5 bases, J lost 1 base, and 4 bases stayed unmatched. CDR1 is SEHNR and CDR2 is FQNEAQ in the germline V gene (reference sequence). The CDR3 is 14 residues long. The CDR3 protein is CASSPGTANTEAFF. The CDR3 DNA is TGTGCCAGCAGCCCGGGGACAGCGAACACTGAAGCTTTCTTT.

This CDR3 reads CASTPQAFNEKLFF. The CDR3, as DNA: TGTGCCAGCACCCCTCAGGCTTTTAATGAAAAACTGTTTTTT. This rearrangement joins TRBV6-6 to TRBJ1-4; no reliable D call. With 7 bases removed from V and 4 bases from J, the gap between germline ends came to 13 bases. The CDR3 is made up of 14 amino acids. The germline CDR1 and CDR2 sequences are MNHNY and SVGAGI (reference sequence).

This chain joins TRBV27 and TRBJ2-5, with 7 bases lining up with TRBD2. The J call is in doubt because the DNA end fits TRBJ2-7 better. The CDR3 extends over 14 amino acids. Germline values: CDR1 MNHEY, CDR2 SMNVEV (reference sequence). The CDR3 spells CASSWASGRYEQYF. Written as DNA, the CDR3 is TGTGCCAGCAGTTGGGCTAGCGGTCGCTACGAGCAGTACTTC.

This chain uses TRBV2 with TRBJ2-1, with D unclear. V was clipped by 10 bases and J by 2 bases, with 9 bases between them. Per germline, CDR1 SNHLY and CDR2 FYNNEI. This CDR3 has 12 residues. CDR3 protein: CATQDAYNEQFF. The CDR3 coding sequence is TGTGCCACCCAGGATGCCTACAATGAGCAGTTCTTC.

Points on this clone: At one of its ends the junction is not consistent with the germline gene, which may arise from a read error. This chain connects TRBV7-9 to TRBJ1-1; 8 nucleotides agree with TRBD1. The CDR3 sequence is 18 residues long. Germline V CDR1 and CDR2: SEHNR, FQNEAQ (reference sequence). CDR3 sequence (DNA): TGTGCCAGCACGCCAGCCATGGCAGGGGGCGAAGGGAGGGCATGGGACAACTTT. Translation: CASTPAMAGGEGRAWDNF.

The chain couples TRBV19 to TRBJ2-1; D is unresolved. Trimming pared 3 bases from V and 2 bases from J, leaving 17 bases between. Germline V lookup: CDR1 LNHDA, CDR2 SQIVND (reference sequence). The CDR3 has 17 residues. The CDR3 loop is CASSMSPGRPPYNEQFF. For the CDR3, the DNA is TGTGCCAGTAGTATGAGCCCCGGCAGGCCCCCCTACAATGAGCAGTTCTTC. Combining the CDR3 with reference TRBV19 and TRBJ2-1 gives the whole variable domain DGGITQSPKYLFRKEGQNVTLSCEQNLNHDAMYWYRQDPGQGLRLIYYSQIVNDFQKGDIAEGYSVSREKKESFPLTVTSAQKNPTAFYLCASSMSPGRPPYNEQFFGPGTRLTVL.

The CDR3 sequence is CASSFDRANTEAFF. As DNA, the CDR3 is TGCGCCAGCAGCTTCGACAGGGCGAACACTGAAGCTTTCTTT. The chain is built from TRBV5-1 and TRBJ1-1; TRBD1 aligns across 7 bases. This CDR3 has 14 amino acids. The V segment lost 2 bases and the J segment 1 base; nucleotides outside the gene matches: 2. Looked up from germline, CDR1 is SGHRS and CDR2 is YFSETQ. The full variable domain, with the rest looked up from reference TRBV5-1 and TRBJ1-1, is KAGVTQTPRYLIKTRGQQVTLSCSPISGHRSVSWYQQTPGQGLQFLFEYFSETQRNKGNFPGRFSGRQFSNSRSEMNVSTLELGDSALYLCASSFDRANTEAFFGQGTRLTVV.

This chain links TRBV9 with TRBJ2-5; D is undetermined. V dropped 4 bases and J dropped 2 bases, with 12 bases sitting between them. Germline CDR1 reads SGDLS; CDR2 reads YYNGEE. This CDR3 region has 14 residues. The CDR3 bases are TGTGCCAGCAGCTCCGGTACTTATCAAGAGACCCAGTACTTC. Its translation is CASSSGTYQETQYF.

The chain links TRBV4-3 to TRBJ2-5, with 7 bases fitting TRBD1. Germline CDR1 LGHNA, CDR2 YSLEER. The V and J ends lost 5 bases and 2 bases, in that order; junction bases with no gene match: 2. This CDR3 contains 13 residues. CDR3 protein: CASSEGQQETQYF. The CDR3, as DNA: TGCGCCAGCAGCGAGGGACAGCAAGAGACCCAGTACTTC.